Here is one T cell receptor (beta chain) with its context. The V gene's germline CDR1 is SGHNT and CDR2 YYREEE (reference sequence). CDR3 length: 15 residues. V was pared by 3 bases and J by 1 base, with 12 bases between. A multiplex PCR was run with 60 Vbeta primers and 13 Jbeta primers. Sequencing used immunoSEQ multiplex PCR; TCRdb keeps in-frame clones, though not all of them. This sample has about 160,000 clones, with 81% found just once. The data were obtained in a study of cytomegalovirus exposure and HLA in healthy donors. The material sequenced was PBMCs. This sequence originates from a woman aged 50 to 65 in good health and CMV-seronegative. The rearrangement uses TRBV5-4 and TRBJ2-3; D is uncertain. Here the CDR3 reads CASSSEAIRTDTQYF. The CDR3 coding sequence is TGTGCCAGCAGCTCCGAGGCTATCCGCACAGATACGCAGTATTTT.